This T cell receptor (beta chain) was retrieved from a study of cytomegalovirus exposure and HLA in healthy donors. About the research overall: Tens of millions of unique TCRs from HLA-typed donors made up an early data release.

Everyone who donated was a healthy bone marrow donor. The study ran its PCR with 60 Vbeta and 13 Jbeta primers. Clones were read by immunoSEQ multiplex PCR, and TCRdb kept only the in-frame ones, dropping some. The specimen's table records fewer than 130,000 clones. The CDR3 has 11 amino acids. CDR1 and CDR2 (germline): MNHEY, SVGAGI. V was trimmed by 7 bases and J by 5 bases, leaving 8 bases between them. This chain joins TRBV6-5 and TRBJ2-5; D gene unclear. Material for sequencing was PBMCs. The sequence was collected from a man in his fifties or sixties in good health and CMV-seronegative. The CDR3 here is CASKSLETQYF. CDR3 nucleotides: TGTGCCAGCAAATCTCTGGAGACCCAGTACTTC.